This TCR beta chain was captured by sequencing in a study of shared clonotypes between healthy human individuals. The wider study: Ranging from 18 to 49 in age, donors were a couple of women and three men. Per donor, CD8 memory used one plate, CD8 naive used two, CD4 memory used three and CD4 naive used three.

V lost 4 bases, J lost 2 bases, and 15 bases lay in between. The CDR3 extends over 16 amino acids. CDR1 and CDR2 (germline): MNHEY, SVGAGI. Replicate PCRs run on sorted subsets employed 200 ng DNA, 25,000 to 35,000 T cell genomes. Generated by immunoSEQ multiplex PCR, the TCRdb table keeps only in-frame clones and is missing some. The sample carries about 820,000 clones, 90% to 95% recorded once. Positive CCR7 selection of CD45RO-negative cells yielded the naive CD8 cells, and terminally differentiated effector memory CD45RA+ cells were excluded. There were only Caucasian adults among the donors, and all lived in Nashville, Tennessee.

V gene TRBV6-5 combines with J gene TRBJ2-1, with TRBD2 as a possible D gene (6 bases). This TCR came from a man younger than 40 in good health. Specimen: naive CD8+ T cells sorted from blood. Here the CDR3 reads CASSWGYGGTYNEQFF. The CDR3 DNA follows: TGTGCCAGCAGTTGGGGGTACGGCGGGACCTACAATGAGCAGTTCTTC.